The T cell receptor (beta chain) described here comes from a study of cytomegalovirus exposure and HLA in healthy donors. Overall study findings and caveats: Data from an earlier analysis indicated that most TCR beta V segments were productive either about 87% or about 30% of the time. In a later analysis, at a false discovery rate of 0.05, about 15,000 TCR beta sequences were associated with HLA alleles. Later analysis identified a missense DCLRE1C variant that was linked to TCR beta V- and J-gene trimming.

Healthy individuals who donated bone marrow served as the donors. Worth noting for this clone: The antigen is not known.

The PCR employed 60 Vbeta primers together with 13 Jbeta primers. This table comes from immunoSEQ multiplex PCR, and its TCRdb copy is limited to in-frame clones, with some not included. The table shows about 220,000 clones, with roughly 75% occurring only once. The clonotype originates from a woman younger than 45 in good health and CMV-seronegative. The specimen was PBMCs.

CDR3: CASSLVQGGLFYEQYF. CDR3 in DNA: TGTGCCAGCAGCTTAGTTCAGGGAGGTCTTTTCTACGAGCAGTACTTC. The V gene is TRBV7-9, the J gene TRBJ2-7, with D maybe TRBD2 (6 bases). The CDR3 loop spans 16 amino acids. Germline CDR1 SEHNR, CDR2 FQNEAQ (reference sequence). V shed 1 base and J shed 3 bases, with 16 bases lying between them.